Listed below are T cell receptor beta chains from one sample, sequenced in a study of cytomegalovirus exposure and HLA in healthy donors. Clones were sequenced by immunoSEQ multiplex PCR, and TCRdb holds only the in-frame ones, with some missing. The data show around 150,000 clones, around 80% seen once. The sequenced sample was PBMCs. Receptors were obtained from a man aged 40-50 years in good health and CMV-seropositive. Both conserved end residues are part of each CDR3. The D gene is left open where the match is weak. Size tells how often a clone was seen (once, few, many) or the class of an expanded clone, and some rows leave it out.

abundance,v_gene,j_gene,d_gene,CDR3aa,CDR3nt
-,TRBV19,TRBJ2-3,-,CASSILSSAFGTDTQYF,TGTGCCAGTAGTATTCTTTCTAGCGCTTTTGGCACAGATACGCAGTATTTT
few,TRBV29-1,TRBJ1-4,-,CSGKRGGNTEKLFF,TGCAGCGGCAAAAGGGGGGGGAACACAGAAAAACTGTTTTTT
-,TRBV29-1,TRBJ2-7,-,CSVDGLAGDYEQYF,TGCAGCGTGGACGGACTTGCGGGCGACTACGAGCAGTACTTC
-,TRBV10-3,TRBJ1-3,TRBD1,CAIRTGMRNTIYF,TGTGCCATCAGGACAGGGATGAGAAACACCATATATTTT
-,TRBV6-1,TRBJ2-7,-,CASSERAGISYEQYF,TGTGCCAGCAGTGAAAGGGCAGGGATCTCCTACGAGCAGTACTTC
-,TRBV9,TRBJ2-7,-,CASSVRLPAWPHEQYF,TGTGCCAGCAGCGTACGCTTACCAGCGTGGCCCCACGAGCAGTACTTC
-,TRBV19,TRBJ1-3,-,CASSIGGESGNTIYF,TGTGCCAGTAGTATAGGCGGGGAATCCGGAAACACCATATATTTT
-,TRBV7-9,TRBJ1-1,-,CASSLERRGATEAFF,TGTGCCAGCAGCTTAGAACGCAGGGGAGCAACTGAAGCTTTCTTT
few,TRBV6-6,TRBJ1-2,-,CASCEALNYGYTF,TGTGCCAGCTGTGAGGCCCTGAACTATGGCTACACCTTC
-,TRBV30,TRBJ1-5,TRBD1,CAWSVGTGVQPQHF,TGTGCCTGGAGTGTGGGGACAGGGGTTCAGCCCCAGCATTTT
-,TRBV27,TRBJ1-5,-,CASSFGGNQPQHF,TGTGCCAGCAGTTTCGGGGGAAATCAGCCCCAGCATTTT
-,TRBV4-2,TRBJ2-1,-,CASSQAFAREQFF,TGTGCCAGCAGCCAAGCTTTTGCACGGGAGCAGTTCTTC
few,TRBV11-2,TRBJ2-1,TRBD1,CASSRLRDRGQGEQFF,TGTGCCAGCAGCCGATTACGGGACAGGGGGCAAGGTGAGCAGTTCTTC
-,TRBV10-3,TRBJ2-2,TRBD1,CAISRDRNTGELFF,TGTGCCATCAGCCGGGACAGGAACACCGGGGAGCTGTTTTTT
-,TRBV5-1,TRBJ2-7,TRBD2,CASSQTSLRYEQYF,TGCGCCAGCAGCCAGACTAGCTTGCGGTACGAGCAGTACTTC
-,TRBV27,TRBJ2-7,-,CASSPIGAHEQYF,TGTGCCAGCAGTCCCATAGGAGCCCACGAGCAGTACTTC
-,TRBV18,TRBJ2-7,TRBD1,CASSPRTGAGNEQYF,TGTGCCAGCTCACCAAGGACAGGGGCAGGGAACGAGCAGTACTTC
-,TRBV6-5,TRBJ2-1,TRBD2,CARKAGGPYNEQFF,TGTGCCAGAAAAGCGGGAGGGCCCTACAATGAGCAGTTCTTC
few,TRBV6-1,TRBJ2-7,TRBD1,CASSEGTGDSCEQYF,TGTGCCAGCAGTGAAGGGACAGGGGATAGTTGCGAGCAGTACTTC
-,TRBV5-4,TRBJ1-3,TRBD1,CASSLEQTGRGNTIYF,TGTGCCAGCAGCTTAGAACAGACAGGGAGAGGAAACACCATATATTTT
few,TRBV7-9,TRBJ1-1,-,CASSPPRVMNTEAFF,TGTGCCAGCAGCCCCCCCCGGGTTATGAACACTGAAGCTTTCTTT
-,TRBV29-1,TRBJ1-2,TRBD1,CSVEESTGVGYTF,TGCAGCGTTGAAGAATCGACAGGGGTGGGCTACACCTTC
few,TRBV5-6,TRBJ2-5,TRBD2,CASSYGGGRETQYF,TGTGCCAGCAGTTACGGGGGAGGGCGAGAGACCCAGTACTTC
-,TRBV25-1,TRBJ1-3,TRBD1,CASSGHVRTGGNTIYF,TGTGCCAGCAGTGGCCATGTCCGGACAGGGGGAAACACCATATATTTT
-,TRBV7-3,TRBJ2-1,-,CASRSPRESYNEQFF,TGTGCCAGCAGATCCCCCCGGGAATCCTACAATGAGCAGTTCTTC
-,TRBV4-1,TRBJ2-1,-,CASSQASDNEQFF,TGCGCCAGCAGCCAAGCTAGCGACAATGAGCAGTTCTTC
-,TRBV18,TRBJ1-2,TRBD1,CASSPGSGTGNGYTF,TGTGCCAGCTCACCTGGGTCCGGGACAGGGAATGGCTACACCTTC
-,TRBV7-3,TRBJ2-6,-,CASSRSGANVLTF,TGTGCCAGCAGTCGCTCTGGGGCCAACGTCCTGACTTTC
few,TRBV29-1,TRBJ2-7,TRBD2,CSVEVAGGSYEQYF,TGCAGCGTTGAAGTGGCGGGAGGTTCCTACGAGCAGTACTTC
-,TRBV27,TRBJ2-5,TRBD2,CASSLEGLAGVQETQYF,TGTGCCAGCAGTTTAGAGGGACTAGCGGGAGTACAAGAGACCCAGTACTTC
-,TRBV5-1,TRBJ2-2,TRBD2,CASSLVTSGSGELFF,TGCGCCAGCAGCTTGGTTACTAGCGGGTCCGGGGAGCTGTTTTTT
-,TRBV15,TRBJ2-7,-,CATSRDRIAVREQYF,TGTGCCACCAGCAGAGATAGAATAGCGGTGCGGGAGCAGTACTTC
-,TRBV19,TRBJ2-3,TRBD2,CASSIFGAGEGYTQYF,TGTGCCAGTAGTATATTTGGAGCGGGAGAGGGTTATACGCAGTATTTT
few,TRBV5-6,TRBJ1-5,-,CASSVAGAFQPQHF,TGTGCCAGCAGCGTCGCAGGGGCGTTTCAGCCCCAGCATTTT
-,TRBV25-1,TRBJ2-7,TRBD1,CASREGDRPWGEQYF,TGTGCCAGCAGGGAAGGGGACAGGCCGTGGGGCGAGCAGTACTTC
few,TRBV7-8,TRBJ2-5,-,CASSLLRARSQETQYF,TGTGCCAGCAGCCTATTGCGAGCCCGGAGCCAAGAGACCCAGTACTTC
once,TRBV7-2,TRBJ1-5,-,CASSFGSMYQPQHF,TGTGCCAGCAGCTTCGGTAGCATGTATCAGCCCCAGCATTTT